These 14 T cell receptor beta chains came from one sample sequenced in a study of OX40 agonist ivuxolimab in advanced cancers. Some clones are missing from TCRdb's copy, which holds only in-frame ones; the method was immunoSEQ multiplex PCR. This sample has 30,000 to 35,000 clones, with about nine tenths found just once. This sample comprised CD4+ or CD8+ T cells sorted from blood, obtained in a trial of the OX40 agonist ivuxolimab. The receptors originated from an adult with an advanced solid tumor such as melanoma, head and neck, liver or kidney cancer.

The genes are TRBV5-6 and TRBJ2-7; unclear D gene. Trimming removed 4 bases from V and 2 bases from J, with 13 bases in between. This CDR3 is 14 amino acids long. Germline V gene sequence: CDR1 SGHDT, CDR2 YYEEEE. DNA for the CDR3: TGTGCCAGCAGCCCAGGAACCGGAACCTACGAGCAGTACTTC. Amino acid sequence: CASSPGTGTYEQYF.

The genes are TRBV19 and TRBJ2-1; 13 nucleotides line up with TRBD2. Germline CDR1 is LNHDA and CDR2 is SQIVND (reference sequence). This CDR3 has 18 residues. V lost 3 bases to trimming and J lost 5 bases; unmatched junction nucleotides: 10. The CDR3 loop is CASSITSGRALGDNEQFF. The CDR3 DNA reads as TGTGCCAGTAGTATCACTAGCGGGAGGGCCCTGGGGGACAATGAGCAGTTCTTC.

V gene TRBV28 combines with J gene TRBJ2-1; 13 bases are a match to TRBD2. The CDR3 length is 17 residues. CDR1 is MDHEN, CDR2 SYDVKM, per germline. Trimming removed 5 bases from V and 8 bases from J; junction bases left unmatched: 12. CDR3 sequence (DNA): TGTGCCAGCAGTCCGTCCATGGGACTAGCGGGAAGCGATGAGCAGTTCTTC. Amino acids: CASSPSMGLAGSDEQFF.

CDR3 amino acids: CASSFGQGVSPLHF. The CDR3 DNA reads TGCGCCAGCAGCTTTGGACAGGGGGTATCACCCCTCCACTTT. J is TRBJ1-6 and V is TRBV5-1, with TRBD1 matching over 10 bases. The CDR3 consists of 14 residues. V was clipped by 2 bases and J by 10 bases; unmatched bases: 3. The germline V gene encodes CDR1 SGHRS and CDR2 YFSETQ.

This chain joins TRBV7-9 and TRBJ1-2; D uncertain. This CDR3 region has 12 residues. Deletions cut 3 bases from V and 12 bases from J, with 14 bases between. Germline loops: CDR1 SEHNR, CDR2 FQNEAQ (reference sequence). The DNA of the CDR3 is TGTGCCAGCAGCTTTCAGGACCGTGGAGACACCTTC. It yields the protein CASSFQDRGDTF.

The genes are TRBV28 and TRBJ2-1, with 12 nucleotides matching TRBD2. Trimming cost V 5 bases and J 5 bases; bases outside gene matches: 7. The CDR3 is 16 residues long. Germline assignment: CDR1 MDHEN and CDR2 SYDVKM. CDR3 amino acids: CASSPRTSGEDNEQFF. For the CDR3, the DNA is TGTGCCAGCAGTCCGCGGACTAGCGGGGAAGACAATGAGCAGTTCTTC.

V gene TRBV13 combines with J gene TRBJ1-2; D gene uncertain. Germline CDR1 reads PRHDT; CDR2 reads FYEKMQ (reference sequence). V shed 2 bases and J shed 5 bases, with 9 bases lying between them. The CDR3 consists of 13 residues. CDR3 sequence: CASSLSGSYGYTF. The CDR3 coding sequence is TGTGCCAGCAGCTTATCCGGCTCGTATGGCTACACCTTC.

The V and J genes are TRBV10-1 and TRBJ2-2, with 10 bases matching TRBD1. Trimming at V came to 6 bases and at J to 4 bases, leaving 2 bases not matched to a gene. The germline V gene has CDR1 WNHNN and CDR2 SYGVQD (reference sequence). CDR3 size: 14 residues. The CDR3: CASRRTGGTGELFF. CDR3 DNA: TGCGCCAGCAGACGGACAGGGGGCACCGGGGAGCTGTTTTTT.

This clone was seen just once. The chain uses TRBV7-9 and TRBJ2-7; 7 bases align to TRBD2. V lost 4 bases, J lost 0 bases, and 3 bases stayed unmatched. The CDR3 runs to 14 residues. Germline CDR1 is SEHNR and CDR2 is FQNEAQ (reference sequence). CDR3: CASSSGGSSYEQYF. The CDR3 DNA sequence: TGTGCCAGCAGCTCCGGCGGGAGCTCCTACGAGCAGTACTTC.

This chain connects TRBV27 to TRBJ1-5, with D uncertain. CDR1 is MNHEY and CDR2 is SMNVEV in the germline V gene (reference sequence). Trimming left V 2 bases short and J 9 bases short, with 11 bases between. CDR3 size: 13 residues. The CDR3 bases are TGTGCCAGCAGTTTAGTAGGACTTCGGCCCCAGCATTTT. Protein sequence: CASSLVGLRPQHF.

This clone occurred a few times. V usage is TRBV7-9 and J usage is TRBJ2-1; unclear D gene. Trimming took off 5 bases at V and 8 bases at J, with 7 bases between the two ends. The CDR3 has 11 residues. CDR1 is SEHNR, CDR2 FQNEAQ, per germline (reference sequence). CDR3 nucleotides: TGTGCCAGCAGCCTCAGCGATGAGCAGTTCTTC. This gives the protein CASSLSDEQFF.

The chain has TRBV9 and TRBJ2-1; 7 bases match TRBD2. The V gene end was trimmed by 0 bases and the J gene end by 8 bases; junction bases not matched to a gene: 5. CDR3 length: 14 amino acids. Germline loops: CDR1 SGDLS, CDR2 YYNGEE. As DNA, the CDR3 is TGTGCCAGCAGCGTAGAGACTAGCAGGGATGAGCAGTTCTTC. Translation gives CASSVETSRDEQFF.

This clone was seen only once. The rearrangement joins TRBV6-6 to TRBJ1-2; D is uncertain. Germline CDR1 reads MNHNY; CDR2 reads SVGAGI (reference sequence). V lost 6 bases to trimming and J lost 2 bases, with 13 bases between them. CDR3 length: 14 residues. The CDR3 region is CASRTTRTNYGYTF. In DNA form, the CDR3 reads TGTGCCAGCAGAACGACCAGGACCAACTATGGCTACACCTTC.

This chain links TRBV6-5 with TRBJ2-1; maybe TRBD2 (5 bases). Trimming took off 2 bases at V and 3 bases at J, with 8 bases between the two ends. CDR3 length equals 14 residues. Germline CDR1 reads MNHEY; CDR2 reads SVGAGI. The CDR3 is CASSYGSGYNEQFF. The CDR3 DNA follows: TGTGCCAGCAGTTACGGCAGCGGCTACAATGAGCAGTTCTTC.